The clone carrying this TCR beta chain showed up many times. MiXCR, applied by TCRdb to the RT-PCR reads, yields one record per CDR3 protein. The sample shows roughly 880,000 distinct CDR3 sequences, about a sixth of them seen only once. These data belong to a study of patients and donors after allogeneic stem cell transplantation. This TCR was sampled from a human donor who was either an allogeneic HSCT recipient or a stem cell or donor lymphocyte infusion donor (not recorded which). It is not recorded whose cells these are; they may come from a transplant donor. The sample consisted of blood, either unsorted or a sorted T cell fraction (not recorded which).

CDR3: CAERGPWTGELFF. The CDR3 DNA follows: TGTGCCGAGAGGGGGCCTTGGACCGGGGAGCTGTTTTTT. The chain links TRBV12-3 or TRBV12-4 to TRBJ2-2; 7 nucleotides agree with TRBD1. This CDR3 is built from 13 residues. J was trimmed by 5 bases and V by 11 bases; bases with no gene match: 8.